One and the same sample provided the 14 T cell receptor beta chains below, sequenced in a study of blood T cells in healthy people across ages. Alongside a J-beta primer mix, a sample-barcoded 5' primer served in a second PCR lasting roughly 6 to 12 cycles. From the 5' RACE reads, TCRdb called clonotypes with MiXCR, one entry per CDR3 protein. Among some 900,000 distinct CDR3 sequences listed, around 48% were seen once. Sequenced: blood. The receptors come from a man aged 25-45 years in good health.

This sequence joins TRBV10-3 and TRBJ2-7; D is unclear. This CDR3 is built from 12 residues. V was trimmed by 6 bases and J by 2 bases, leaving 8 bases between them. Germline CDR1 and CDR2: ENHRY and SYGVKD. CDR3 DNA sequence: TGTGCCATCAGGATACCCCCCTACGAGCAGTACTTC. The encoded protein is CAIRIPPYEQYF.

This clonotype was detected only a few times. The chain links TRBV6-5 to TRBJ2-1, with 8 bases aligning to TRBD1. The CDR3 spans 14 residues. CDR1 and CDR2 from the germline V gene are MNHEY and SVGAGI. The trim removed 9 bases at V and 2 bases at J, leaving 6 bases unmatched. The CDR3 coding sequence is TGTGCCAGTCGGCCGGGACAGGCCTACAATGAGCAGTTCTTC. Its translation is CASRPGQAYNEQFF.

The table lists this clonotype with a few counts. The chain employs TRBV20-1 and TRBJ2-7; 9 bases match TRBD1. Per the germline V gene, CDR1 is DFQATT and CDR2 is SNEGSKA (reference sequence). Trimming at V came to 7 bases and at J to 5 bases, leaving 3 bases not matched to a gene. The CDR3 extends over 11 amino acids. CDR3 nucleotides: TGCAGTGTCGGACAGGGGAACGAGCAGTACTTC. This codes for CSVGQGNEQYF.

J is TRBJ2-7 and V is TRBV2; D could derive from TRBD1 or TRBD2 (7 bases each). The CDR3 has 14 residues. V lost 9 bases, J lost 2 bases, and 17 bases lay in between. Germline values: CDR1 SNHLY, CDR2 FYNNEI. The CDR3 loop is CASGLGGLTYEQYF. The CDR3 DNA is TGTGCCAGTGGACTAGGGGGCCTTACCTACGAGCAGTACTTC.

The CDR3 region is CSARAQSTNTQYF. As DNA, the CDR3 is TGCAGTGCTCGCGCCCAGAGCACGAATACGCAGTATTTT. The chain uses TRBV20-1 and TRBJ2-3; D call uncertain. With 5 bases removed from V and 7 bases from J, the gap between germline ends came to 16 bases. CDR3 length: 13 residues. The germline CDR1 and CDR2 sequences are DFQATT and SNEGSKA (reference sequence).

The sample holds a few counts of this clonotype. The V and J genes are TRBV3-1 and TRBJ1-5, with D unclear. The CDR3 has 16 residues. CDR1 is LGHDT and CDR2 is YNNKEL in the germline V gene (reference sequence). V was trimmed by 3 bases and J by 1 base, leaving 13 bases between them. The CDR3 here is CASSHAGLESNQPQHF. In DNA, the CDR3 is TGTGCCAGCAGCCACGCGGGGTTAGAGAGCAATCAGCCCCAGCATTTT.

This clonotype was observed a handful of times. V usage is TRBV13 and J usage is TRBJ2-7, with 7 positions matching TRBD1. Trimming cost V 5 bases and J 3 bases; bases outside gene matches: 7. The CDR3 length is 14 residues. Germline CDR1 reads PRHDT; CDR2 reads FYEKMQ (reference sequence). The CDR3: CASSRGTAHYEQYF. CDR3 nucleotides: TGTGCCAGCAGCCGAGGGACAGCTCACTACGAGCAGTACTTC.

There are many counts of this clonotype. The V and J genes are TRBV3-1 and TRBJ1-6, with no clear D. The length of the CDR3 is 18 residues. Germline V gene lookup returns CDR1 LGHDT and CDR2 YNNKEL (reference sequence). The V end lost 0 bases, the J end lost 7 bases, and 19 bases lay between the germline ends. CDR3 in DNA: TGTGCCAGCAGCCAAGACGTACGACACCCGGATCGCAATTCACCCCTCCACTTT. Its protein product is CASSQDVRHPDRNSPLHF.

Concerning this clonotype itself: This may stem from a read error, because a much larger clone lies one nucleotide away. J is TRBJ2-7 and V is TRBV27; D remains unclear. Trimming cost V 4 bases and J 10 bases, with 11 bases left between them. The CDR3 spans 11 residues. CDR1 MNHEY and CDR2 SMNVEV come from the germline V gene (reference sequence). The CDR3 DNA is TGTGCCAGCAGTTCATTTTTCCGACAGTACTTC. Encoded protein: CASSSFFRQYF.

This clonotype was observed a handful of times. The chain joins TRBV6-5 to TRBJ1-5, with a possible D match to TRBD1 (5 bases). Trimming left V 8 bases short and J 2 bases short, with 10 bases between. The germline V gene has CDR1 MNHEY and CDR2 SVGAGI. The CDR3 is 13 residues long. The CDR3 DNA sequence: TGTGCCAGCGGGGCCCGGGGCAATCAGCCCCAGCATTTT. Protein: CASGARGNQPQHF.

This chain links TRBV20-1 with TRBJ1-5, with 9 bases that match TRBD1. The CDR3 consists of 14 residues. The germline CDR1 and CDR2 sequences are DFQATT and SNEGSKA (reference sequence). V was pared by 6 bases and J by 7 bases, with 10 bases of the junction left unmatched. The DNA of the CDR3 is TGCAGTGCAGTTAGGACAGGGGAACGCCAGCCCCAGCATTTT. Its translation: CSAVRTGERQPQHF.

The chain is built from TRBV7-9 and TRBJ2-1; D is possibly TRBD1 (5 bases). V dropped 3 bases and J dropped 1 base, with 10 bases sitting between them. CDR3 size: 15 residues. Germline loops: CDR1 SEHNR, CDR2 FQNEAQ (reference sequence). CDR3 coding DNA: TGTGCCAGCAGCTTCAGGGTGGGGTCCTACAATGAGCAGTTCTTC. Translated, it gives CASSFRVGSYNEQFF.

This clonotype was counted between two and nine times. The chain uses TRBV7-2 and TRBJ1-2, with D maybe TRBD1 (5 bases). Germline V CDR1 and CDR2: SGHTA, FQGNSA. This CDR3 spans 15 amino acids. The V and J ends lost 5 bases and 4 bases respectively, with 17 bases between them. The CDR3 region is CASSPTPREGYGYTF. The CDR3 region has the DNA TGTGCCAGCAGCCCAACCCCCAGGGAGGGCTATGGCTACACCTTC.

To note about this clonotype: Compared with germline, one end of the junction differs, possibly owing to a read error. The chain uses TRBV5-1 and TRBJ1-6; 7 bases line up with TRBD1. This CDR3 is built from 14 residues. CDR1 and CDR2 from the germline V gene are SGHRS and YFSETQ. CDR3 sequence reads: CASSADRVNSPLHF. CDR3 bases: TGTGCCAGCAGCGCAGACAGGGTGAATTCACCCCTCCACTTT.